Below are 32 T cell receptor beta chains sequenced from a single sample in a study of T cell responses to AZD1222 COVID-19 vaccine. Sequenced by immunoSEQ multiplex PCR; TCRdb stores in-frame clones only, minus some. The data show 95,000 to 150,000 clones, about 91% seen once. This specimen consisted of peripheral blood, obtained on day 0 of AZD1222 vaccination. Receptors were obtained from an adult in good health.

The DNA for the CDR3 is TGCGCCAGCAGCGCCCAGGGAGGCAGCAATCAGCCCCAGCATTTT. This sequence encodes CASSAQGGSNQPQHF. J is TRBJ1-5 and V is TRBV5-1, with a possible D match to TRBD1 (5 bases). In germline, CDR1 is SGHRS, CDR2 YFSETQ. V dropped 4 bases and J dropped 1 base, with 12 bases sitting between them. CDR3 size: 15 residues.

This chain uses TRBV5-4 with TRBJ1-2, with a tentative D call TRBD1 (6 bases). Germline CDR1 and CDR2: SGHNT and YYREEE (reference sequence). V lost 5 bases, J lost 2 bases, and 10 bases lay in between. This CDR3 is built from 13 residues. CDR3 region: CASRRTENYGYTF. DNA of the CDR3: TGTGCCAGCAGAAGGACAGAGAACTATGGCTACACCTTC.

A single count supports this clone. This chain links TRBV28 with TRBJ1-1, with D possibly being TRBD1 (5 bases). Germline CDR1 and CDR2: MDHEN and SYDVKM. Trimming pared 10 bases from V and 2 bases from J, leaving 17 bases between. This CDR3 has 14 residues. This chain's CDR3 is CATQRWGLNTEAFF. The CDR3 coding sequence is TGTGCCACCCAGCGGTGGGGCCTCAACACTGAAGCTTTCTTT.

V is TRBV7-9 and J is TRBJ1-2; D is unclear. CDR1 and CDR2 (germline): SEHNR, FQNEAQ (reference sequence). The CDR3 covers 11 residues. V lost 1 base and J lost 5, with 2 bases in between. The CDR3 nucleotides read TGTGCCAGCAGCTTAGAATATGGCTACACCTTC. Protein product: CASSLEYGYTF.

The chain uses TRBV2 and TRBJ1-1, with D tentatively TRBD1 (6 bases). This CDR3 has 13 amino acids. Germline loops: CDR1 SNHLY, CDR2 FYNNEI. Trimming removed 10 bases from V and 2 bases from J, with 14 bases in between. CDR3 nucleotide sequence: TGTGCCACCTTAGGGGGGGCAAACACTGAAGCTTTCTTT. Amino acids: CATLGGANTEAFF.

The CDR3 DNA is TGTGCCAGCAGTTACTCGACAGGGGACTTTGGGGAGACCCAGTACTTC. Protein sequence: CASSYSTGDFGETQYF. V and J are TRBV6-5 and TRBJ2-5; 8 positions agree with TRBD1. The V gene's germline CDR1 is MNHEY and CDR2 SVGAGI. V lost 0 bases, J lost 5 bases, and 8 bases stayed unmatched. The CDR3 covers 16 residues.

The V call is TRBV24-1, the J call TRBJ2-7; 9 bases align to TRBD1. The CDR3 totals 14 residues. The V and J ends lost 3 bases and 7 bases, in that order; junction bases with no gene match: 6. Per germline, CDR1 KGHDR and CDR2 SFDVKD. The CDR3 loop is CATSDMGQGREQYF. DNA of the CDR3: TGTGCCACCAGTGATATGGGACAGGGCCGAGAGCAGTACTTC.

This chain connects TRBV19 to TRBJ1-2; possibly TRBD1 for D (5 bases). V lost 3 bases and J 4 bases, leaving 18 bases between the germline ends. CDR3 length: 16 amino acids. Per the germline V gene, CDR1 is LNHDA and CDR2 is SQIVND (reference sequence). The CDR3 nucleotides are TGTGCCAGTAGTATTTCCCTGACAGCCAAAGCCTATGGCTACACCTTC. Translating gives CASSISLTAKAYGYTF.

This chain uses TRBV5-6 with TRBJ2-1; D unclear. V gave up 0 bases and J gave up 9 bases, with 10 bases separating them. CDR1 is SGHDT and CDR2 is YYEEEE in the germline V gene. CDR3 length: 13 amino acids. The CDR3 loop reads CASSLANLGEQFF. CDR3 nucleotide sequence: TGTGCCAGCAGCTTGGCCAATCTCGGTGAGCAGTTCTTC.

The rearrangement joins TRBV5-5 to TRBJ2-7, with TRBD2 as a possible D gene (5 bases). This CDR3 contains 16 residues. Trimming took 3 bases from V and 7 from J, leaving 23 bases between them. Germline lookup yields CDR1 SGHKS and CDR2 YYEKEE (reference sequence). CDR3 region: CASSSVRGRTLWEQYF. CDR3 bases: TGTGCCAGCAGCTCGGTCCGTGGACGGACTTTGTGGGAGCAGTACTTC.

The chain links TRBV18 to TRBJ2-1; 11 nucleotides align to TRBD2. With 0 bases clipped from V and 6 bases from J, the junction kept 7 bases outside the gene matches. This CDR3 spans 17 amino acids. Germline assignment: CDR1 KGHSH and CDR2 LQKENI. CDR3 sequence (DNA): TGTGCCAGCTCACCACCTAGCGGGGGGGCCGGGGGCAATGAGCAGTTCTTC. This encodes CASSPPSGGAGGNEQFF. The variable domain in full, completed from reference TRBV18 and TRBJ2-1, reads NAGVMQNPRHLVRRRGQEARLRCSPMKGHSHVYWYRQLPEEGLKFMVYLQKENIIDESGMPKERFSAEFPKEGPSILRIQQVVRGDSAAYFCASSPPSGGAGGNEQFFGPGTRLTVL.

The chain uses TRBV24-1 and TRBJ2-3; possibly TRBD1 or TRBD2 for D (5 bases each). Germline CDR1 and CDR2: KGHDR and SFDVKD. Trimming took 5 bases from V and 4 from J, leaving 15 bases between them. This CDR3 region has 15 residues. The chain's CDR3 is CATSGTETAADTQYF. Here the CDR3 DNA reads TGTGCCACCAGTGGTACGGAGACAGCGGCAGATACGCAGTATTTT.

The chain recombines TRBV5-1 with TRBJ2-1; TRBD2 matches 10 bases. There are 17 residues in the CDR3. The V gene end was trimmed by 4 bases and the J gene end by 2 bases; junction bases not matched to a gene: 9. Looked up from germline, CDR1 is SGHRS and CDR2 is YFSETQ. The CDR3 protein is CASSPYLTSGTYNEQFF. The CDR3 bases are TGCGCCAGCAGCCCCTACCTTACTAGCGGGACCTACAATGAGCAGTTCTTC.

This clone was seen once. The rearrangement links TRBV7-9 to TRBJ1-1; D unresolved. Looked up from germline, CDR1 is SEHNR and CDR2 is FQNEAQ (reference sequence). The CDR3 spans 15 residues. Deletions cut 0 bases from V and 0 bases from J, with 8 bases between. Written as DNA, the CDR3 is TGTGCCAGCAGCTTAGCGGGCGGCGTGAACACTGAAGCTTTCTTT. Translating it yields CASSLAGGVNTEAFF.

The V call is TRBV12-3 or TRBV12-4, the J call TRBJ1-1; D is ambiguous. V dropped 7 bases and J dropped 4 bases, with 13 bases sitting between them. The CDR3 is 13 residues long. The DNA for the CDR3 is TGTGCCAGCACCATGGAGGGCCCCACTGAAGCTTTCTTT. It is translated as CASTMEGPTEAFF.

The J gene is TRBJ1-1, the V gene TRBV7-2, with a tentative D call TRBD1 (5 bases). V shed 4 bases and J shed 4 bases, with 10 bases lying between them. The germline V gene encodes CDR1 SGHTA and CDR2 FQGNSA. The CDR3 runs 13 residues. The CDR3 loop reads CASSSPDSTEAFF. CDR3 DNA: TGTGCCAGCAGCTCCCCAGACAGCACTGAAGCTTTCTTT.

CDR3 protein: CASRKEVYGYTF. CDR3 nucleotide sequence: TGTGCCAGCAGAAAAGAGGTCTATGGCTACACCTTC. The V and J genes are TRBV28 and TRBJ1-2; no clear D gene. V was cut by 6 bases and J by 4 bases, with 9 bases left in between. Germline-derived CDR1 and CDR2 are MDHEN and SYDVKM. The CDR3 consists of 12 residues.

This clone is a singleton in its sample. This chain joins TRBV5-1 and TRBJ2-1, with 8 bases aligning to TRBD2. The trim removed 3 bases at V and 0 bases at J, leaving 5 bases unmatched. The CDR3 totals 16 residues. Germline V CDR1 and CDR2: SGHRS, YFSETQ. The CDR3 nucleotides are TGCGCCAGCAGCTCGGGGGGGAAAAGCTCCTACAATGAGCAGTTCTTC. Protein sequence: CASSSGGKSSYNEQFF.

The V gene is TRBV6-5, the J gene TRBJ2-7; 10 bases match TRBD1. This CDR3 comprises 13 residues. The V and J ends lost 8 bases and 4 bases, in that order; junction bases with no gene match: 5. Germline values: CDR1 MNHEY, CDR2 SVGAGI. DNA for the CDR3: TGTGCCAGCTTAGGGACAGGGGCATACGAGCAGTACTTC. This gives the protein CASLGTGAYEQYF.

Only one count was recorded for this clone. The rearrangement joins TRBV19 to TRBJ1-3, with a possible D match to TRBD1 (6 bases). The CDR3 contains 16 residues. Looked up from germline, CDR1 is LNHDA and CDR2 is SQIVND (reference sequence). The V and J ends lost 7 bases and 3 bases respectively, with 19 bases between them. In nucleotides, the CDR3 is TGTGCCAGTAACCCGGGCCAGGGGTTGAGTGGAAACACCATATATTTT. This translates into CASNPGQGLSGNTIYF.

The rearrangement joins TRBV12-3 or TRBV12-4 to TRBJ1-1; tentative D call: TRBD1 (5 bases). The V and J ends lost 6 bases and 1 base respectively, with 9 bases between them. The CDR3 contains 13 residues. CDR3 nucleotides: TGTGCCAGCAGGCTAGACAGGAACACTGAAGCTTTCTTT. Translating gives CASRLDRNTEAFF.

V usage is TRBV6-5 and J usage is TRBJ2-3; 8 bases align to TRBD2. Looked up from germline, CDR1 is MNHEY and CDR2 is SVGAGI. The CDR3 sequence is 15 residues long. Trimming at V came to 11 bases and at J to 0 bases, leaving 10 bases not matched to a gene. The CDR3 reads CAASPGGLSTDTQYF. DNA of the CDR3: TGTGCCGCCTCTCCGGGGGGGCTTAGCACAGATACGCAGTATTTT.

This clone was picked up one time. The chain is built from TRBV15 and TRBJ1-5, with a weak D call TRBD1 (5 bases). CDR3 size: 15 residues. V was cut by 4 bases and J by 6 bases, with 16 bases left in between. Germline V gives CDR1 LNHNV, CDR2 YYDKDF (reference sequence). The CDR3 DNA follows: TGTGCCACCAGCACCTCCCGGGGGGAAGCTCAGCCCCAGCATTTT. This gives the protein CATSTSRGEAQPQHF. Looking up the rest from reference TRBV15 and TRBJ1-5 gives the full variable domain: DAMVIQNPRYQVTQFGKPVTLSCSQTLNHNVMYWYQQKSSQAPKLLFHYYDKDFNNEADTPDNFQSRRPNTSFCFLDIRSPGLGDTAMYLCATSTSRGEAQPQHFGDGTRLSIL.

The V call is TRBV11-3, the J call TRBJ2-1; 7 nucleotides match TRBD1. Germline V gives CDR1 SGHNT, CDR2 YENEEA. The V gene end was trimmed by 1 base and the J gene end by 3 bases; junction bases not matched to a gene: 3. There are 15 residues in the CDR3. CDR3 in amino acids: CASSLATGYYNEQFF. In DNA, the CDR3 is TGTGCCAGCAGCTTAGCGACAGGGTACTACAATGAGCAGTTCTTC.

The CDR3 nucleotides read TGTGCCAGCAGCTTAGAGCTCGAGCAGTTCTTC. This gives the protein CASSLELEQFF. The chain uses TRBV11-2 and TRBJ2-1, with D unclear. Germline values: CDR1 SGHAT, CDR2 FQNNGV. The CDR3 loop spans 11 amino acids. V lost 0 bases and J 10 bases, leaving 4 bases between the germline ends.

About this clone itself: The same CDR3 is also encoded by other DNA sequences in this sample. This rearrangement joins TRBV18 to TRBJ1-1; a weak D match, TRBD1 (6 bases). Trimming pared 2 bases from V and 5 bases from J, leaving 9 bases between. Germline V CDR1 and CDR2: KGHSH, LQKENI. The CDR3 length is 13 residues. CDR3 loop: CASSPDRTTEAFF. The CDR3 DNA follows: TGTGCCAGCTCACCAGACAGGACGACTGAAGCTTTCTTT.

The rearrangement uses TRBV6-5 and TRBJ2-5; 9 positions agree with TRBD1. CDR1 MNHEY and CDR2 SVGAGI come from the germline V gene. The CDR3 is made up of 15 amino acids. The trim removed 5 bases at V and 1 base at J, leaving 5 bases unmatched. The CDR3 region is CASSKQGAGQETQYF. In nucleotides, the CDR3 is TGTGCCAGCAGTAAACAGGGGGCGGGCCAAGAGACCCAGTACTTC.

The rearrangement uses TRBV18 and TRBJ1-5, with D possibly TRBD1 on 5 matching bases. Trimming cost V 3 bases and J 2 bases, with 20 bases left between them. CDR1 and CDR2 (germline): KGHSH, LQKENI. The CDR3 contains 18 residues. For the CDR3, the DNA is TGTGCCAGCTCACCGCAGAGAGCAGGGCTGGGTGGCAATCAGCCCCAGCATTTT. It codes for CASSPQRAGLGGNQPQHF.

The rearrangement links TRBV12-3 or TRBV12-4 to TRBJ2-5; D not certain. V lost 1 base and J 4 bases, leaving 7 bases between the germline ends. The CDR3 covers 13 residues. As DNA, the CDR3 is TGTGCCAGCAGTTTAGGTAGCAGAGAGACCCAGTACTTC. It encodes CASSLGSRETQYF.

V usage is TRBV18 and J usage is TRBJ2-4; 11 bases align to TRBD1. Germline CDR1 is KGHSH and CDR2 is LQKENI. J lost 8 bases, V lost 6 bases, and 9 bases had no gene match. The CDR3 contains 15 residues. CDR3 protein: CASSPNGQGADIQYF. Here the CDR3 DNA reads TGTGCCAGCTCTCCGAATGGACAGGGGGCGGACATTCAGTACTTC.

The rearrangement links TRBV30 to TRBJ1-3, with TRBD1 identical over 9 bases. This CDR3 is 14 amino acids long. J lost 4 bases, V lost 5 bases, and 6 bases had no gene match. Germline loops: CDR1 GTSNPN, CDR2 SVGIG (reference sequence). In DNA, the CDR3 is TGTGCCTGGTCGACAGGGGGATCGGGAAACACCATATATTTT. Protein product: CAWSTGGSGNTIYF.

V usage is TRBV6-6 and J usage is TRBJ1-6; D call uncertain. The CDR3 runs 16 residues. Looked up from germline, CDR1 is MNHNY and CDR2 is SVGAGI (reference sequence). The V gene lost 2 bases and the J gene lost 7 bases, with 15 bases spanning the gap. DNA of the CDR3: TGTGCCAGCAGTTACGTCTGGCGGCTGGGAAATTCACCCCTCCACTTT. Translating gives CASSYVWRLGNSPLHF.